The text below deals with one TCR beta chain. The antigen is unknown. For TCR beta libraries, about 2.2 micrograms of genomic DNA were obtained from cryopreserved PBMCs. This table comes from immunoSEQ multiplex PCR, and its TCRdb copy is limited to in-frame clones, with some not included. The sample consists of some 300,000 clones, about 80% of them appearing once. J was trimmed by 8 bases and V by 5 bases; bases with no gene match: 11. Germline V gene data show CDR1 as SGHTA and CDR2 as FQGNSA. The CDR3 has 15 residues. The data belong to a study of cytotoxic CD8 clonotypes in ibrutinib-treated CLL. Study-level information: Response sampling came at median roughly 12 months of treatment, ranging about 6 to 36 months.

Study results and limitations: At progression, clonality fell back toward baseline after rising at ibrutinib response.

The source was PBMCs, collected before ibrutinib treatment. This chain connects TRBV7-2 to TRBJ1-2; TRBD1 agrees at 10 bases. The source is a human donor with chronic lymphocytic leukemia. The CDR3 here is CASSDTRQGAGGYTF. Written as DNA, the CDR3 is TGTGCCAGCAGCGATACCCGACAGGGGGCAGGCGGCTACACCTTC.